The 3 T cell receptor beta chains below were found in one sample sequenced in a study of T cells after yellow fever vaccination. A single record per CDR3 protein comes from TCRdb applying MiXCR to the 5' RACE reads. The sample includes around 550,000 distinct CDR3 sequences, under 25% of them seen just once. The sample here was PBMCs, taken 15 days after the yellow fever booster vaccination. The receptors here all came from a man between 25 and 39 years old who received the YFV17D yellow fever vaccine.

This chain links TRBV28 with TRBJ2-2; TRBD1 agrees at 7 bases. The CDR3 covers 16 residues. The germline V gene encodes CDR1 MDHEN and CDR2 SYDVKM. The J segment lost 2 bases and the V segment lost 7 bases, leaving 10 bases of the junction unmatched. The CDR3, as DNA: TGTGCCAGCACCCAATGGGGACAGATAAACACCGGGGAGCTGTTTTTT. This encodes CASTQWGQINTGELFF.

The J gene is TRBJ2-1, the V gene TRBV29-1; D unresolved. Germline lookup yields CDR1 SQVTM and CDR2 ANQGSEA. The CDR3 totals 8 residues. Between the trimmed V and J ends, which lost 8 bases and 10 bases, there was a span of 6 bases. In DNA, the CDR3 is TGCAGCACCGAGGAGCAGTTCTTC. It yields the protein CSTEEQFF.

A few counts support this clonotype. J is TRBJ1-1 and V is TRBV30; D not resolved. The ends were cut back, 4 bases at V and 0 bases at J, with 9 bases in the middle. The CDR3 extends over 13 amino acids. The V gene's germline CDR1 is GTSNPN and CDR2 SVGIG (reference sequence). The CDR3 region is CAWNPDLNTEAFF. The CDR3 region has the DNA TGTGCCTGGAACCCAGACCTGAACACTGAAGCTTTCTTT.